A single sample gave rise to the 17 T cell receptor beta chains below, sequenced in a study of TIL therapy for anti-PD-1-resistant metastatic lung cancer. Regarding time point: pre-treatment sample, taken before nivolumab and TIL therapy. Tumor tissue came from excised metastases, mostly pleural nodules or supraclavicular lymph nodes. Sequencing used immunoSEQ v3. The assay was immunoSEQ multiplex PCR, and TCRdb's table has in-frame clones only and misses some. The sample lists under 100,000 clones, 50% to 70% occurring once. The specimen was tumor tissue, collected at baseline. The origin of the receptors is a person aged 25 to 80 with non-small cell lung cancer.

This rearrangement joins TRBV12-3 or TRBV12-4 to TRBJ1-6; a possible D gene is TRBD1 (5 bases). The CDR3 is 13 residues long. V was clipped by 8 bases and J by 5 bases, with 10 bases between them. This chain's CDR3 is CASRGLNNSPLHF. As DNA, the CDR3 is TGTGCCAGCCGGGGACTGAATAATTCACCCCTCCACTTT.

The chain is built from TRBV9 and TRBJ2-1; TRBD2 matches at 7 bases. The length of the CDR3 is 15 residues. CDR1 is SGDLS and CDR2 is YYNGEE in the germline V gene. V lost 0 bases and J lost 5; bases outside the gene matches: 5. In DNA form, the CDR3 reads TGTGCCAGCAGCGTAGTTGGGGGGAGGGACAATGAGCAGTTCTTC. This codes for CASSVVGGRDNEQFF. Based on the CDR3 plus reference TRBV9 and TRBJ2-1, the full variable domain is DSGVTQTPKHLITATGQRVTLRCSPRSGDLSVYWYQQSLDQGLQFLIQYYNGEERAKGNILERFSAQQFPDLHSELNLSSLELGDSALYFCASSVVGGRDNEQFFGPGTRLTVL.

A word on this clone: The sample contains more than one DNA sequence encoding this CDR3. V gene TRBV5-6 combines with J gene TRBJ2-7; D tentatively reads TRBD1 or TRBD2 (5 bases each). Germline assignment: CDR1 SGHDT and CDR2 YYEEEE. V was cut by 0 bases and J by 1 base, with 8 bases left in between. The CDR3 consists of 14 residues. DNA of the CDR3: TGTGCCAGCAGCTTGGTAGGGGAGTCCTACGAGCAGTACTTC. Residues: CASSLVGESYEQYF.

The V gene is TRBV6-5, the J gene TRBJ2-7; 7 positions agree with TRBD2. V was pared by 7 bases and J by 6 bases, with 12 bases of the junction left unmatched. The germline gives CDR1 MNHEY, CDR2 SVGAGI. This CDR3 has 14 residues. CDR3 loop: CASTLTGGRAEQYF. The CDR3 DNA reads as TGTGCCAGCACCCTAACCGGGGGGAGGGCCGAGCAGTACTTC.

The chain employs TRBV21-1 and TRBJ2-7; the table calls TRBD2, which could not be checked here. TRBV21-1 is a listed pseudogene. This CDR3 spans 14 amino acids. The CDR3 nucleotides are TGTGCCAGCAGCACAGTCAGGACCCCCGCGGGGCAGTACTTC. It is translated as CASSTVRTPAGQYF.

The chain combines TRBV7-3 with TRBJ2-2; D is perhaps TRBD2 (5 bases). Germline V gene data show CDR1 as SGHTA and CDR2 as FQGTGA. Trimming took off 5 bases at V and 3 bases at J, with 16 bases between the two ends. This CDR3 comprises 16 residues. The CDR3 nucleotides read TGTGCCAGCAGCCCTACGGCCAGCGGAGACACCGGGGAGCTGTTTTTT. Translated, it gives CASSPTASGDTGELFF.

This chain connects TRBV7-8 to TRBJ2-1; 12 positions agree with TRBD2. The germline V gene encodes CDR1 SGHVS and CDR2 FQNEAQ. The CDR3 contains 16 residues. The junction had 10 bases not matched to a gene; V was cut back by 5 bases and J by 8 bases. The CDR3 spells CASSGGLAGFYDEQFF. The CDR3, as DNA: TGTGCCAGCAGCGGAGGACTAGCGGGATTTTATGATGAGCAGTTCTTC.

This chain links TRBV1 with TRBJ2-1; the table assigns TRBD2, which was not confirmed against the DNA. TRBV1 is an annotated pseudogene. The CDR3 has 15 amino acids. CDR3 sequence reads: CTSSQDETGTNEQFF. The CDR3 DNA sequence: TGCACCAGCAGCCAAGATGAAACTGGTACTAATGAGCAGTTCTTC.

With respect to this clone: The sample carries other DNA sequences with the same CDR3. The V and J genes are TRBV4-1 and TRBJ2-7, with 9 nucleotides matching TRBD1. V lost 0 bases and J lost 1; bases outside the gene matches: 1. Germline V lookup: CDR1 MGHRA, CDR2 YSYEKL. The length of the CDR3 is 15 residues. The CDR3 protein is CASSQDDRGSYEQYF. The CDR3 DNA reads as TGCGCCAGCAGCCAAGATGACAGGGGGTCCTACGAGCAGTACTTC.

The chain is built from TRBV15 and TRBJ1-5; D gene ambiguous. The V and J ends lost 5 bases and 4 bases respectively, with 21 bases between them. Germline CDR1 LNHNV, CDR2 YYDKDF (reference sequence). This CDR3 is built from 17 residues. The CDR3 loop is CATSVQDLGIRNQPQHF. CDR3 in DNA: TGTGCCACCAGCGTACAAGACTTAGGAATTCGAAATCAGCCCCAGCATTTT.

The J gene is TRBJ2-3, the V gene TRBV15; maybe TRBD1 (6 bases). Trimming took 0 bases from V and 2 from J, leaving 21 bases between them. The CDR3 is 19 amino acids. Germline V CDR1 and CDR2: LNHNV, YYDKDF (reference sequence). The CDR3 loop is CATSRDGAYRDTHTDTQYF. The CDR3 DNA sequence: TGTGCCACCAGCAGAGATGGGGCCTACCGGGACACACACACAGATACGCAGTATTTT. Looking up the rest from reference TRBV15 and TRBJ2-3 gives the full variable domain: DAMVIQNPRYQVTQFGKPVTLSCSQTLNHNVMYWYQQKSSQAPKLLFHYYDKDFNNEADTPDNFQSRRPNTSFCFLDIRSPGLGDTAMYLCATSRDGAYRDTHTDTQYFGPGTRLTVL.

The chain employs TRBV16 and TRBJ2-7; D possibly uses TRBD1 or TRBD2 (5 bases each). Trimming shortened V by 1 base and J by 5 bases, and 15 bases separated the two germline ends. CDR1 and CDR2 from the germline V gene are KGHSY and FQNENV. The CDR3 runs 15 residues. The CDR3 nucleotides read TGTGCCAGCAGCCAATTTGATGAGGGGAGTAACGAGCAGTACTTC. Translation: CASSQFDEGSNEQYF.

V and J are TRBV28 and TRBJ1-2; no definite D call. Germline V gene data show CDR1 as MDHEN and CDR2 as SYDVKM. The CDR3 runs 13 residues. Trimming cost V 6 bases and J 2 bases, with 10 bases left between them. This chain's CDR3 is CASSLGKNYGYTF. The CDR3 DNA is TGTGCCAGCAGCCTAGGGAAGAACTATGGCTACACCTTC.

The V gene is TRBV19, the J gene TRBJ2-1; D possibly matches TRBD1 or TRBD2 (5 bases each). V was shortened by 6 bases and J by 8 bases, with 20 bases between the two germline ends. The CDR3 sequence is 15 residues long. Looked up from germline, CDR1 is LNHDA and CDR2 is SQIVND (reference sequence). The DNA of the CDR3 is TGTGCCAGTAGGGCCCGGCTGGGGGAATTTGATGAGCAGTTCTTC. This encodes CASRARLGEFDEQFF.

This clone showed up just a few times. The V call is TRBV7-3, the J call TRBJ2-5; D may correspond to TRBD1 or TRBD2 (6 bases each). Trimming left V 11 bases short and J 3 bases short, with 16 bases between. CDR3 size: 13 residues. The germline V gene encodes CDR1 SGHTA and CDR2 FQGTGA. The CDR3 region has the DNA TGTGCCGGGGCGGGGAGGACAGAAGAGACCCAGTACTTC. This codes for CAGAGRTEETQYF.

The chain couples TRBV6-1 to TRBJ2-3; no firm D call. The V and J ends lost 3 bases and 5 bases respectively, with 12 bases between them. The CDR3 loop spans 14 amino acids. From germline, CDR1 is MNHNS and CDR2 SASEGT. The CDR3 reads CASSDWLLVDTQYF. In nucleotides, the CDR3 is TGTGCCAGCAGTGATTGGCTCCTCGTAGATACGCAGTATTTT.

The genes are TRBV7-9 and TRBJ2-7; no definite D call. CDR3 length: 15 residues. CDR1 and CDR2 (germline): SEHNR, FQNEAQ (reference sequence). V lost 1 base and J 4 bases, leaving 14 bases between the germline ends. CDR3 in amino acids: CASSLVRGRNYEQYF. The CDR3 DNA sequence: TGTGCCAGCAGCTTAGTACGCGGACGCAATTACGAGCAGTACTTC.